Sequencing of this T cell receptor beta chain was carried out in a study of STAT5B mutations in CD4+ large granular lymphocyte leukemia. Study-level results: Patient CD4-sorted repertoires stayed more clonal than healthy ones after leukemic-clone removal.

The CDR3 covers 13 residues. Germline V lookup: CDR1 GTSNPN, CDR2 SVGIG (reference sequence). V dropped 0 bases and J dropped 3 bases, with 6 bases sitting between them. The data were produced by immunoSEQ multiplex PCR, yet TCRdb's version contains in-frame clones alone and is incomplete. Among approximately 2,700 clones, about four fifths were seen once, and the ten largest hold approximately 90%. As concerns this clone: The antigen is not known.

The chain carries TRBV30 and TRBJ1-5; D gene uncertain. The sequenced material came from PBMCs. This clonotype originated in a woman in her 70s with CD4+ T-cell large granular lymphocyte leukemia. CDR3 DNA: TGTGCCTGGAGTGTAGAACCCAATCAGCCCCAGCATTTT. This sequence encodes CAWSVEPNQPQHF.